This TCR beta chain was retrieved from a study of cytomegalovirus exposure and HLA in healthy donors. As to this clone: Its target is not known.

Whole-study results and caveats: The authors judged a highly shared variant cluster likely a sequencing artifact.

Both 60 Vbeta primers and 13 Jbeta primers went into the PCR. TCRdb's table, derived via immunoSEQ multiplex PCR, lists solely in-frame clones and lacks some. Of 180,000 or so clones in the sample, around three quarters are singletons; the top ten hold about 2%. V gave up 5 bases and J gave up 7 bases; unmatched junction bases: 5. In germline, CDR1 is SGHTA, CDR2 FQGNSA. The CDR3 spans 15 residues. The source material was PBMCs. J is TRBJ1-6 and V is TRBV7-2; TRBD1 matches at 10 bases. This sequence originates from a woman in her twenties or thirties in good health and CMV-seropositive. Here the CDR3 reads CASSRWTGGNSPLHF. CDR3 sequence (DNA): TGTGCCAGCAGCAGATGGACAGGGGGGAATTCACCCCTCCACTTT.